This T cell receptor beta chain was sequenced in a study of control samples from healthy donors and cancer patients. Germline CDR1 reads LNHDA; CDR2 reads SQIVND (reference sequence). CDR3 size: 16 residues. Trimming removed 7 bases from V and 0 bases from J; junction bases left unmatched: 9. The table came from immunoSEQ multiplex PCR; TCRdb's copy has only in-frame clones and leaves some out. The data hold around 94,000 clones, with 90% observed a single time. The chain uses TRBV19 and TRBJ2-1; 7 bases are shared with TRBD1. The TCR was taken from a woman under 30 in good health. Material: blood. CDR3 nucleotides: TGTGCCAGTACAAGACAGGGTGGGAGCTCCTACAATGAGCAGTTCTTC. Protein: CASTRQGGSSYNEQFF.